Listed here is a single TCR beta chain. This receptor's antigen is unknown. Base qualities are not at hand, and no much larger clone is one base apart. Read against the paper, the sample's treatment or condition label means: allogeneic hematopoietic cell transplantation with graft depleted of TCRalphabeta T cells and CD19 B cells. Transplant recipients were children who received TCRalphabeta/CD19-depleted allogeneic hematopoietic cell grafts. The data originate from a study of T-cell reconstitution after alpha-beta-depleted transplantation in children (dated by TCRdb to the mid-2010s). Regarding the research as a whole: The study quantitatively tracked T-cell immune reconstitution after TCRalphabeta/CD19-depleted allogeneic hematopoietic cell transplantation in children using TCR repertoire profiling. The research as a whole found: The apparently early alphabetaT-cell count recovery about two months after transplant was reportedly dependent on only several hundred rapidly expanded clones derived from non-depleted graft cells. Over the following months the frequencies of hyperexpanded clones went down, and after one year T-cell counts and TCRbeta diversity were mostly credited to newly produced T cells. In some patients, the high TCRbeta diversity seen at day 60 was put down to recipient T cells and intrathymic progenitors that had survived conditioning.

The library was produced with PCR. Sequenced using an Illumina HiSeq 2500. To normalize quantification of the TCRbeta repertoire, the TCR libraries were built with molecular barcoding that relied on unique molecular identifiers. TCRdb trimmed the raw reads at Q25, called clones with MiXCR and kept productive beta chains. Identical CDR3 proteins give one entry, which carries the most common genes and DNA. Present in this sample are about 440,000 distinct CDR3 sequences, 43% of which were seen just once. The biggest ten clones account for around a quarter of the sample. The CDR3 covers 12 residues, taking in both the cysteine and the phenylalanine. Only the CDR3 DNA is retained, 36 bases long and in frame from the first base. The germline V gene sets CDR1 to MNHEY and CDR2 to SVGAGI. A distance of 8 bases separates the germline ends of V and J, which lose 2 bases and 7 bases respectively.

The receptor chain draws on TRBV6-5 and TRBJ1-1, with the D segment identity uncertain. The sample was PBMCs, taken before TCRalphabeta/CD19-depleted stem cell transplant. The origin of this receptor is a girl aged 2 to 9 with aplastic anemia, due to receive a stem cell transplant. The CDR3 protein is CASSYNGLEAFF. The nucleotide sequence is TGTGCCAGCAGTTACAATGGACTTGAAGCTTTCTTT.